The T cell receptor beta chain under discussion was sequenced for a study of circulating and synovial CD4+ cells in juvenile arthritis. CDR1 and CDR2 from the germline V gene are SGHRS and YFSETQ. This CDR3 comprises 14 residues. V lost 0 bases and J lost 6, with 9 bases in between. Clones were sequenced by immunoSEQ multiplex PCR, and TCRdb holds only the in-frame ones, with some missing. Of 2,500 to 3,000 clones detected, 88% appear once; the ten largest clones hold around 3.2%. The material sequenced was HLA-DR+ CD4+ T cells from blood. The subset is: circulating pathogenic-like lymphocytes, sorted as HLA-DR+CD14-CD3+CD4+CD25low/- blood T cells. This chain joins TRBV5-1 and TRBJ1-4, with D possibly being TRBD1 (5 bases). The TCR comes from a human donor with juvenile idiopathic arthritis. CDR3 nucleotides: TGCGCCAGCAGCTTGGCCGGGGGGTATGAAAAACTGTTTTTT. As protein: CASSLAGGYEKLFF.